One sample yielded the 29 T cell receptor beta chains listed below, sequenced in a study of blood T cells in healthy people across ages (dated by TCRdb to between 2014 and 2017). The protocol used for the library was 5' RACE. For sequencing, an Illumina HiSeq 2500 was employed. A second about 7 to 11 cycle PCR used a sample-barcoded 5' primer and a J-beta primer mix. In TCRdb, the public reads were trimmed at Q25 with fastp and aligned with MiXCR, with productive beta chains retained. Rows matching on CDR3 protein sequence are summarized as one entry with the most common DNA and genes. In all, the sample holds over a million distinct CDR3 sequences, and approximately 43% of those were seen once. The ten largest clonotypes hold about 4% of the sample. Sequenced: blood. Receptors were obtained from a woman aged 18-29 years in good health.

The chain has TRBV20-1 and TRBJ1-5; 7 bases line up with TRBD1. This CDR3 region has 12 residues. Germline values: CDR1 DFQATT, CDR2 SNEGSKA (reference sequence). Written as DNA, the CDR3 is TGCAGGGCAACCTCAGGGGGTCAGCCCCAGCATTTT. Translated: CRATSGGQPQHF.

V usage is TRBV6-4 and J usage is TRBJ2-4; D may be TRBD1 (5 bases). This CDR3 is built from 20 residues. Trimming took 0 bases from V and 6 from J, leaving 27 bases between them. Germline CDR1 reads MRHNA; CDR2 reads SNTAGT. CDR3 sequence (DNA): TGTGCCAGCAGTGACTCGAATGATTTTGGTTCAGGGCCGGACGGAAACATTCAGTACTTC. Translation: CASSDSNDFGSGPDGNIQYF.

CDR3 residues: CASSQDDRAPYEQYF. The CDR3 DNA is TGTGCCAGCAGCCAAGATGACAGGGCACCCTACGAGCAGTACTTC. The genes are TRBV3-1 and TRBJ2-4; TRBD1 matches 7 bases. The better agreement between TRBJ2-7 and the DNA end casts doubt on the J call. This CDR3 comprises 15 residues. From germline, CDR1 is LGHDT and CDR2 YNNKEL (reference sequence).

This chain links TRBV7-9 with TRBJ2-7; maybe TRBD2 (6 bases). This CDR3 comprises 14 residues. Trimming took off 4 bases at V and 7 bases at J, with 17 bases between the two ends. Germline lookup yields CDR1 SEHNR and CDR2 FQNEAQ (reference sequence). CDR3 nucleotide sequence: TGTGCCAGCAGCTCTCCGGGGGACGGGAATGAGCAGTACTTC. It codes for CASSSPGDGNEQYF. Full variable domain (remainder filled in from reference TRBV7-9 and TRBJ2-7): DTGVSQNPRHKITKRGQNVTFRCDPISEHNRLYWYRQTLGQGPEFLTYFQNEAQLEKSRLLSDRFSAERPKGSFSTLEIQRTEQGDSAMYLCASSSPGDGNEQYFGPGTRLTVT.

CDR3 protein: CASSLRVGGPSYEQYF. The CDR3 nucleotides read TGTGCCAGCAGTTTAAGAGTCGGGGGACCTTCCTACGAGCAGTACTTC. The chain links TRBV28 to TRBJ2-7; TRBD2 might be the D (6 bases). The CDR3 has 16 amino acids. The V end lost 2 bases, the J end lost 1 base, and 15 bases lay between the germline ends. The germline V gene has CDR1 MDHEN and CDR2 SYDVKM.

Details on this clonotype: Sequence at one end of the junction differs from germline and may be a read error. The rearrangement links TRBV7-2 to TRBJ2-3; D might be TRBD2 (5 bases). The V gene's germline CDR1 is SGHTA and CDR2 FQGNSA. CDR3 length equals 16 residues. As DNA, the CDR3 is TGTGCCGGCAGCTTAGAGGACGGAGGCGGCACAGATACGCAGTATTTT. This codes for CAGSLEDGGGTDTQYF.

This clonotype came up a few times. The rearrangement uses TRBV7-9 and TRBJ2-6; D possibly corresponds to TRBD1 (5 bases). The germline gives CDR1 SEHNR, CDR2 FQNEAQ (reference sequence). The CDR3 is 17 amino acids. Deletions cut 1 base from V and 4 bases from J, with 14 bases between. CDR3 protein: CASSLVIRGTGANVLTF. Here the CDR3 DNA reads TGTGCCAGCAGCTTAGTAATAAGGGGAACCGGGGCCAACGTCCTGACTTTC.

The CDR3 DNA is TGCAGTGCTAGACAGAGGCTAGATGACCCGCGATCACCCCTCCACTTT. It is translated as CSARQRLDDPRSPLHF. The chain has TRBV20-1 and TRBJ1-6; no clear D. Trimming took 2 bases from V and 10 from J, leaving 21 bases between them. The germline V gene encodes CDR1 DFQATT and CDR2 SNEGSKA (reference sequence). This CDR3 region has 16 residues.

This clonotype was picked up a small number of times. In nucleotides, the CDR3 is TGTGCCAGCAGCCAACCAAGAGACAGGGGTTTCTTCTCTGGGGCCAACGTCCTGACTTTC. Protein product: CASSQPRDRGFFSGANVLTF. The rearrangement joins TRBV7-2 to TRBJ2-6; the match to TRBD1 covers 8 bases. J was trimmed by 0 bases and V by 5 bases; bases with no gene match: 15. The germline CDR1 and CDR2 sequences are SGHTA and FQGNSA. The CDR3 sequence is 20 residues long.

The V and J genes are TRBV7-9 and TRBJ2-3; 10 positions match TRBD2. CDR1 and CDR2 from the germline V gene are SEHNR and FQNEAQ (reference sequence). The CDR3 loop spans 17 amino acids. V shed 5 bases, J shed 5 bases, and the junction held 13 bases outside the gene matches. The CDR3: CASSLALAGFVLDTQYF. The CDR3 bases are TGTGCCAGCAGCCTGGCACTAGCGGGGTTTGTGTTAGATACGCAGTATTTT.

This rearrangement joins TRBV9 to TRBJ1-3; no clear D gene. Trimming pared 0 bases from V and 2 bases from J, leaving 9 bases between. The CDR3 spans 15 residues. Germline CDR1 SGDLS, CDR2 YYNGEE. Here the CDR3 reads CASSVAGETGNTIYF. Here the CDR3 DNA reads TGTGCCAGCAGCGTAGCGGGTGAAACTGGAAACACCATATATTTT. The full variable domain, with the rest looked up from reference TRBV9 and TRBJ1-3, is DSGVTQTPKHLITATGQRVTLRCSPRSGDLSVYWYQQSLDQGLQFLIQYYNGEERAKGNILERFSAQQFPDLHSELNLSSLELGDSALYFCASSVAGETGNTIYFGEGSWLTVV.

CDR3 sequence reads: CASSNNLAVRGRTQYF. CDR3 nucleotides: TGTGCCAGCAGTAACAATTTAGCGGTACGGGGGAGGACCCAGTACTTC. The chain has TRBV6-2 or TRBV6-3 and TRBJ2-5; the D gene is possibly TRBD2 (6 bases). The CDR3 spans 16 residues. Deletions cut 5 bases from V and 7 bases from J, with 23 bases between. Germline assignment: CDR1 MNHEY and CDR2 SVGEGT.

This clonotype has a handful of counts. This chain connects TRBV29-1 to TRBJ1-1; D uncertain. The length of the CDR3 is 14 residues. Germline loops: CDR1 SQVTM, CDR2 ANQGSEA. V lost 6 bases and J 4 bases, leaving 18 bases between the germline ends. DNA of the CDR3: TGCAGCGTACTCCGGAGGTTAGATATCACTGAAGCTTTCTTT. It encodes CSVLRRLDITEAFF.

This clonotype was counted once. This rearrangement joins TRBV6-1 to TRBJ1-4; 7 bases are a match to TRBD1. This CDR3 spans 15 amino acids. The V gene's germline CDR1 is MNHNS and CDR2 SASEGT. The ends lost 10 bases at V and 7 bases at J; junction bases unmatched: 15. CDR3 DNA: TGTGCCATCCCCTACCCGCGGGACAGCTCTGAAAAACTGTTTTTT. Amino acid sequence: CAIPYPRDSSEKLFF.

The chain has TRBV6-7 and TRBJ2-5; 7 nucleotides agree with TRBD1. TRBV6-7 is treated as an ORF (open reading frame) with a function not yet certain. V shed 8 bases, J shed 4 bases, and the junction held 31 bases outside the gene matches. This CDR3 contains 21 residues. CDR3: CASEATGSSSTESNPLETQYF. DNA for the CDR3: TGTGCCAGCGAAGCGACAGGGTCGTCATCGACAGAGAGCAACCCGTTAGAGACCCAGTACTTC.

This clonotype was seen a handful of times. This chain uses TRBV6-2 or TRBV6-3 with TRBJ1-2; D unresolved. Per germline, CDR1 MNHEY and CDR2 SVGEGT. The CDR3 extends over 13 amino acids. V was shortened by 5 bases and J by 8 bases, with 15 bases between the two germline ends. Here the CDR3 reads CASSILAVGGYTF. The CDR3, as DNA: TGTGCCAGCAGTATCCTGGCTGTGGGAGGCTACACCTTC.

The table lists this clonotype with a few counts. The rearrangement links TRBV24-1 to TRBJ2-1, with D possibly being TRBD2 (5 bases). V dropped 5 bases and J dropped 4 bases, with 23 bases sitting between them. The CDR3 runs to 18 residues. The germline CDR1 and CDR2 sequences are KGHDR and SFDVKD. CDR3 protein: CATSAVSSETTSYNEQFF. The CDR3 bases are TGTGCCACCAGTGCGGTAAGTAGCGAGACAACATCTTACAATGAGCAGTTCTTC.

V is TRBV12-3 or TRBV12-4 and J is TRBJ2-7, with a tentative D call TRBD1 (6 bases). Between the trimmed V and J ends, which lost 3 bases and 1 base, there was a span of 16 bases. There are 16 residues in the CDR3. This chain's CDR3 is CASSFYGRGRSYEQYF. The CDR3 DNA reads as TGTGCCAGCAGTTTTTACGGCAGGGGTAGATCCTACGAGCAGTACTTC.

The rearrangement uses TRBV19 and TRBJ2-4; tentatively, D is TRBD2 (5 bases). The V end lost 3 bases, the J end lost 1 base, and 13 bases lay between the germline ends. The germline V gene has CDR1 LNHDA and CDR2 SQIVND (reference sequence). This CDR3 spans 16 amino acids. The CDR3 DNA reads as TGTGCCAGTAGTATTGCCAAGGACTGGGCCAAAAACATTCAGTACTTC. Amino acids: CASSIAKDWAKNIQYF.

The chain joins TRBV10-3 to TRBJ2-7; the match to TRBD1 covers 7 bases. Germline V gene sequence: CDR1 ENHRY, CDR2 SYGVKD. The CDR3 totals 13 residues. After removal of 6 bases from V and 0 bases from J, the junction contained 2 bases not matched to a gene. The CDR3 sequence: CAIRTGSSYEQYF. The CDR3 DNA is TGTGCCATCAGGACAGGGAGCTCCTACGAGCAGTACTTC.

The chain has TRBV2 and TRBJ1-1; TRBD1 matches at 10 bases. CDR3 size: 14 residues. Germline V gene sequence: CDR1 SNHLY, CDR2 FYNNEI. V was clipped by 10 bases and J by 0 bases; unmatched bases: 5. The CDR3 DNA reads TGTGCCACGATGGGACAGGGGATGAACACTGAAGCTTTCTTT. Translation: CATMGQGMNTEAFF.

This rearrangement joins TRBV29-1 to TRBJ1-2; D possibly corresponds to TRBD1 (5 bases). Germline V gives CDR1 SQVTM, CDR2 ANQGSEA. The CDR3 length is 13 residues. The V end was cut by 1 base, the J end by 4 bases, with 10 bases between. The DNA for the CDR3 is TGCAGCGTTGAAGGGGGCGCGGTCTATGGCTACACCTTC. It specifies CSVEGGAVYGYTF. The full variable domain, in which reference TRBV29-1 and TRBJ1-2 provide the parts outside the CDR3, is SAVISQKPSRDICQRGTSLTIQCQVDSQVTMMFWYRQQPGQSLTLIATANQGSEATYESGFVIDKFPISRPNLTFSTLTVSNMSPEDSSIYLCSVEGGAVYGYTFGSGTRLTVV.

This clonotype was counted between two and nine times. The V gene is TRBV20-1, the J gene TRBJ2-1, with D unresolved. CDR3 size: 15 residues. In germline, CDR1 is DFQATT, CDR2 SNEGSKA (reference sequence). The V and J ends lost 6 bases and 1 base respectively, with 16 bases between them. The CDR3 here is CSALMGSQSYNEQFF. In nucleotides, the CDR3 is TGCAGTGCCCTTATGGGGTCTCAATCCTACAATGAGCAGTTCTTC.

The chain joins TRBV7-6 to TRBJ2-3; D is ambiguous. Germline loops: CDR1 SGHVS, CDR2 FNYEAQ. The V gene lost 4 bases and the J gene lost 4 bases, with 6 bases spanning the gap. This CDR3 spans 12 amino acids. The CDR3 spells CASSSYADTQYF. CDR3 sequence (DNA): TGTGCCAGCAGCTCTTACGCAGATACGCAGTATTTT.

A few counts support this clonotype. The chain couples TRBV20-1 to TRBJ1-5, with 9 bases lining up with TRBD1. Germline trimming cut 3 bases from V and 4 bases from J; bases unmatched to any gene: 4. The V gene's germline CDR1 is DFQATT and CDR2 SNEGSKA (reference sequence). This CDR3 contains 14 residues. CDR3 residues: CSASWTGENQPQHF. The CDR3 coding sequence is TGCAGTGCTAGCTGGACAGGGGAGAATCAGCCCCAGCATTTT.

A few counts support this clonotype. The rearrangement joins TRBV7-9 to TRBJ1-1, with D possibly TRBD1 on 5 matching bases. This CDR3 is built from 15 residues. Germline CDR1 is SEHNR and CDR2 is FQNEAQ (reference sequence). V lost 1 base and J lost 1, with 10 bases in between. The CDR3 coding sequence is TGTGCCAGCAGCTTAGAAGAGGGGCAGAACACTGAAGCTTTCTTT. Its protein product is CASSLEEGQNTEAFF.

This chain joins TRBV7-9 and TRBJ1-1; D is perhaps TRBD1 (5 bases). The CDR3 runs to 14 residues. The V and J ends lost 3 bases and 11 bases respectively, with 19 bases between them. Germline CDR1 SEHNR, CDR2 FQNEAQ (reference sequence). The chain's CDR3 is CASSFPGPGREAFF. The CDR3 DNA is TGTGCCAGCAGCTTCCCGGGACCGGGACGGGAGGCTTTCTTT.

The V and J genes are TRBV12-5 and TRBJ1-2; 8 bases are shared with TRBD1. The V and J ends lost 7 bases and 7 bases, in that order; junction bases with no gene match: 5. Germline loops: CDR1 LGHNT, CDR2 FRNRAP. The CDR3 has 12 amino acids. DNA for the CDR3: TGTGCTAGTGCCCAGGGGGCGGCTGGCTACACCTTC. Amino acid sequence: CASAQGAAGYTF.

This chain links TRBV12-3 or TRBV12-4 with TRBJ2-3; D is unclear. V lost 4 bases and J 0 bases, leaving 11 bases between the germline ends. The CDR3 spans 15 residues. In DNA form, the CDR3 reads TGTGCCAGCAGTTCTTACTCCTCTAGCACAGATACGCAGTATTTT. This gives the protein CASSSYSSSTDTQYF.